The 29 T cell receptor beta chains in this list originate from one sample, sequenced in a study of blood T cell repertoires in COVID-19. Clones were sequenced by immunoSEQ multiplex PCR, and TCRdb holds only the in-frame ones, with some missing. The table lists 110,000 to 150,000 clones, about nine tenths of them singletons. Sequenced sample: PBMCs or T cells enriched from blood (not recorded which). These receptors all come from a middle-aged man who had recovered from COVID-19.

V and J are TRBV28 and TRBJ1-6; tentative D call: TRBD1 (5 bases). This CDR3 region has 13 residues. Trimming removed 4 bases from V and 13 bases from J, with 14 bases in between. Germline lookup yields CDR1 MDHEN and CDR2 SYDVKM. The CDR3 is CASSSAGGTPLHF. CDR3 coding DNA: TGTGCCAGCAGTTCCGCCGGGGGGACTCCCCTCCACTTT.

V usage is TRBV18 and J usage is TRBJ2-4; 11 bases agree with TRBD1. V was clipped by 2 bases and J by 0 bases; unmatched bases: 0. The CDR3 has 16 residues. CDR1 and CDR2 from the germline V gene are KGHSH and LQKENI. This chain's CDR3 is CASSPGQGAAKNIQYF. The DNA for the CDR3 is TGTGCCAGCTCACCAGGACAGGGGGCAGCCAAAAACATTCAGTACTTC.

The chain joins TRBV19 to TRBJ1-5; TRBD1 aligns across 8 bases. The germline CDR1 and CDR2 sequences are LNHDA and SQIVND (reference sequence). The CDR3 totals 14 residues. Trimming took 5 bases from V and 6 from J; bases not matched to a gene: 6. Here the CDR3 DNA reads TGTGCCAGTAGTCCTTCACAGGGGGTTCAGCCCCAGCATTTT. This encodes CASSPSQGVQPQHF. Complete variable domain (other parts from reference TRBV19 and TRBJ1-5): DGGITQSPKYLFRKEGQNVTLSCEQNLNHDAMYWYRQDPGQGLRLIYYSQIVNDFQKGDIAEGYSVSREKKESFPLTVTSAQKNPTAFYLCASSPSQGVQPQHFGDGTRLSIL.

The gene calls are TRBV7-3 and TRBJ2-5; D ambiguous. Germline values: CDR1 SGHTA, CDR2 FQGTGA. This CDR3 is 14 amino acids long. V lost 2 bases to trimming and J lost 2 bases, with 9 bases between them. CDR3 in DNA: TGTGCCAGCAGCTTAGTTGGGCTACAAGAGACCCAGTACTTC. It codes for CASSLVGLQETQYF. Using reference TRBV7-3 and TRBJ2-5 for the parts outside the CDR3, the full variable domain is GAGVSQTPSNKVTEKGKYVELRCDPISGHTALYWYRQSLGQGPEFLIYFQGTGAADDSGLPNDRFFAVRPEGSVSTLKIQRTERGDSAVYLCASSLVGLQETQYFGPGTRLLVL.

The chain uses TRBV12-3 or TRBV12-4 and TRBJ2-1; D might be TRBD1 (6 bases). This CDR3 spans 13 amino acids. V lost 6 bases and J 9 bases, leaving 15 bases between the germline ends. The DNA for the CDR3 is TGTGCCAGCAGGATTACAGGGTTTACTGAGCAGTTCTTC. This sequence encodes CASRITGFTEQFF.

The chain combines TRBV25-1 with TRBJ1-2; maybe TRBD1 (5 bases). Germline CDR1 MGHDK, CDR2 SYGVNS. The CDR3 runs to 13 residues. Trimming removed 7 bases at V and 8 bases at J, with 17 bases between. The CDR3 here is CASKKGLRRGYTF. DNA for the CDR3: TGTGCCAGCAAGAAGGGGCTGAGGAGAGGCTACACCTTC.

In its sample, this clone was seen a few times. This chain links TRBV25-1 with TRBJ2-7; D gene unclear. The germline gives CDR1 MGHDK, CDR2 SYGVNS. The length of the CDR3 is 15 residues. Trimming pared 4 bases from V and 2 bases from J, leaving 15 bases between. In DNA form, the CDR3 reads TGTGCCAGCAGTGGCCGGGTCATGAACGCCTACGAGCAGTACTTC. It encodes CASSGRVMNAYEQYF.

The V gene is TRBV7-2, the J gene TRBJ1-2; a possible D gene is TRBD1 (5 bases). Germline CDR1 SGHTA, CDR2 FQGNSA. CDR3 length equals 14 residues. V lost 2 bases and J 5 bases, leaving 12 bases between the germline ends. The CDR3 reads CASSLPGMWYGYTF. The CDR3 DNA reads TGTGCCAGCAGCTTACCAGGGATGTGGTATGGCTACACCTTC.

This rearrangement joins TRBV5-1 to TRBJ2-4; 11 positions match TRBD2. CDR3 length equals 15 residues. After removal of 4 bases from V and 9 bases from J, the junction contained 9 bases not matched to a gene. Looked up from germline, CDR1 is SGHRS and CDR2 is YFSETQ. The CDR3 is CASSVAGGPSIIQYF. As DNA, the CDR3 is TGCGCCAGCAGCGTAGCGGGAGGGCCCTCCATCATTCAGTACTTC.

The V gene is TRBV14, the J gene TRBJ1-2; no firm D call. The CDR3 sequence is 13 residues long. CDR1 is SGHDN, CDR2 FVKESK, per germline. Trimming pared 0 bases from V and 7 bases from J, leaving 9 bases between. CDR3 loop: CASSQDLVFGYTF. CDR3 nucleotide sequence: TGTGCCAGCAGCCAAGATCTCGTCTTTGGCTACACCTTC. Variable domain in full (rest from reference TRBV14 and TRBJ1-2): EAGVTQFPSHSVIEKGQTVTLRCDPISGHDNLYWYRRVMGKEIKFLLHFVKESKQDESGMPNNRFLAERTGGTYSTLKVQPAELEDSGVYFCASSQDLVFGYTFGSGTRLTVV.

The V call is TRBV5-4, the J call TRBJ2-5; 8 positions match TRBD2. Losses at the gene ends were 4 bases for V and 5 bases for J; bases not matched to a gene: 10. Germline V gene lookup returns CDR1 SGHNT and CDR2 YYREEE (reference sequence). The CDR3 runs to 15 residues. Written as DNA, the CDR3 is TGTGCCAGCAGCGACCGGGGGGGCGAAATGGAGACCCAGTACTTC. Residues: CASSDRGGEMETQYF.

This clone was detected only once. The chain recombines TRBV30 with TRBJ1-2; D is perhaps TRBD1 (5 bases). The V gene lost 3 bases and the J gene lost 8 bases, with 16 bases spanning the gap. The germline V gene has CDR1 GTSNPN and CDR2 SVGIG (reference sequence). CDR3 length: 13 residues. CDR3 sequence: CAWSWQGDGGYTF. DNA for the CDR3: TGTGCCTGGAGCTGGCAGGGTGACGGAGGCTACACCTTC. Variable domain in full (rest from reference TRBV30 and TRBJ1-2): SQTIHQWPATLVQPVGSPLSLECTVEGTSNPNLYWYRQAAGRGLQLLFYSVGIGQISSEVPQNLSASRPQDRQFILSSKKLLLSDSGFYLCAWSWQGDGGYTFGSGTRLTVV.

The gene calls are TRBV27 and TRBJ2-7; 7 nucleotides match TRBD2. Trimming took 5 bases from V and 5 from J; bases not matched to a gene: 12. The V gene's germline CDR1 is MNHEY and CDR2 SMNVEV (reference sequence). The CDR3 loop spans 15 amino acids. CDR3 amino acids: CASSPGTIITHEQYF. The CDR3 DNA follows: TGTGCCAGCAGTCCCGGGACTATAATAACCCACGAGCAGTACTTC.

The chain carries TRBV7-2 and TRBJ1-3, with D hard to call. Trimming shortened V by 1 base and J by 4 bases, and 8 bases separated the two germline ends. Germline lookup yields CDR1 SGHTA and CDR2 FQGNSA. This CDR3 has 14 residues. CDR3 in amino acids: CASSLDGGGNTIYF. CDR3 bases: TGTGCCAGCAGCTTAGACGGCGGGGGAAACACCATATATTTT.

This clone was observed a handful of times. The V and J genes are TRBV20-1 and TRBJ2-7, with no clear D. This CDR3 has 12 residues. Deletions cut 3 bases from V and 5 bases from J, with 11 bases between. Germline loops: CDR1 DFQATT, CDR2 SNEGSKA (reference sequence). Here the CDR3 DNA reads TGCAGTGCTAGTGAGGTAGTCGACGAGCAGTACTTC. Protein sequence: CSASEVVDEQYF.

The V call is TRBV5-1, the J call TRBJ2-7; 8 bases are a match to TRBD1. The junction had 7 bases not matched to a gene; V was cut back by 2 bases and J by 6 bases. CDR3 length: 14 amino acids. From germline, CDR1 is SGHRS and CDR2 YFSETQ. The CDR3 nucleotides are TGCGCCAGCAGCTTCCCAGGGGGCGTGACCGAGCAGTACTTC. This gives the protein CASSFPGGVTEQYF.

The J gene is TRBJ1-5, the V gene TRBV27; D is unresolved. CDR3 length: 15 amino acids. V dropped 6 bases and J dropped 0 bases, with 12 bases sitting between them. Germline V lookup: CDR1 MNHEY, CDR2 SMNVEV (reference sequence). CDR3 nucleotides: TGTGCCAGCAGACCTATGACACTTAGCAATCAGCCCCAGCATTTT. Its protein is CASRPMTLSNQPQHF.

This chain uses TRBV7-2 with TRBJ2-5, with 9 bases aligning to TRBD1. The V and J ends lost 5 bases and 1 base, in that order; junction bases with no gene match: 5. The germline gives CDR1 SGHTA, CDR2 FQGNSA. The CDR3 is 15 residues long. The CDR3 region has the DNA TGTGCCAGCAGCCCCCGGGACAGGGTCCAAGAGACCCAGTACTTC. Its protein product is CASSPRDRVQETQYF.

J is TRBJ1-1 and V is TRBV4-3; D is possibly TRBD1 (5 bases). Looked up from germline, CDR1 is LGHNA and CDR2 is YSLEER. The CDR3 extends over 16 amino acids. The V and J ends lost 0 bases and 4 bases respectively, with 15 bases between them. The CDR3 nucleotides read TGCGCCAGCAGCCAAGATATTGGGGCGGGGGGCACTGAAGCTTTCTTT. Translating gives CASSQDIGAGGTEAFF.

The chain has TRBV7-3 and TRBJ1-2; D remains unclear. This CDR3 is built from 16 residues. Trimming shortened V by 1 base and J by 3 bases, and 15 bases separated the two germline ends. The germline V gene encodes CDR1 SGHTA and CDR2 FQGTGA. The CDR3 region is CASSLKYAHLDYGYTF. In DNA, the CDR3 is TGTGCCAGCAGCTTAAAGTATGCACATCTCGACTATGGCTACACCTTC.

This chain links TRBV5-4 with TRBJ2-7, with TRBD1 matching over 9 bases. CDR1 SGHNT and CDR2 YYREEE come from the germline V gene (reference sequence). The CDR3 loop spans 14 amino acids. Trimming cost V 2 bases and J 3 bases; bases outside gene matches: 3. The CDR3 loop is CASSLGQGLYEQYF. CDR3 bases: TGTGCCAGCAGCTTAGGACAGGGGCTCTACGAGCAGTACTTC.

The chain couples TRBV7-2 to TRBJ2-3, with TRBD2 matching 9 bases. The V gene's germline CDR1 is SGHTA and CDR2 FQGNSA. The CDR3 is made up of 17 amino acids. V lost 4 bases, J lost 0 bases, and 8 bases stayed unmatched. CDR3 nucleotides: TGTGCCAGCAGCTATTATACCACTAGCGGGAGCACAGATACGCAGTATTTT. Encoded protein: CASSYYTTSGSTDTQYF.

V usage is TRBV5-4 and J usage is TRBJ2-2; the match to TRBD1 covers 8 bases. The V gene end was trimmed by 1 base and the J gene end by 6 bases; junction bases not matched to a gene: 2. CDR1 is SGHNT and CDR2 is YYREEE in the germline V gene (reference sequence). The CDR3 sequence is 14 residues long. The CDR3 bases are TGTGCCAGCAGCTTGATACAGGGGGCCGGGGAGCTGTTTTTT. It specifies CASSLIQGAGELFF.

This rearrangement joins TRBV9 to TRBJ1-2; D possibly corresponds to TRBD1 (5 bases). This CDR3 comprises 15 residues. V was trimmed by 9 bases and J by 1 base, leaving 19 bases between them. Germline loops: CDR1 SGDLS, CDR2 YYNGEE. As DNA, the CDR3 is TGTGCCATCAAATTTGGGGCCCTCAATAACTATGGCTACACCTTC. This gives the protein CAIKFGALNNYGYTF. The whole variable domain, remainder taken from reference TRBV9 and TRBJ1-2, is DSGVTQTPKHLITATGQRVTLRCSPRSGDLSVYWYQQSLDQGLQFLIQYYNGEERAKGNILERFSAQQFPDLHSELNLSSLELGDSALYFCAIKFGALNNYGYTFGSGTRLTVV.

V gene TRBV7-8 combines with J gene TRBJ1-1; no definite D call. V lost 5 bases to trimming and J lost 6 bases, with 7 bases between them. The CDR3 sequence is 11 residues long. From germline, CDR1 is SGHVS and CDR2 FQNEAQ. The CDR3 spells CASSLSAEAFF. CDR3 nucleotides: TGTGCCAGCAGCCTGTCTGCTGAAGCTTTCTTT.

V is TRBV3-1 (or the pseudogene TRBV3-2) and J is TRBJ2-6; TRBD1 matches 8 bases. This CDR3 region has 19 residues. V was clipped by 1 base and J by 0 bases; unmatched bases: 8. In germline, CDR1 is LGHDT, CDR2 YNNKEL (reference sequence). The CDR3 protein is CASSQVAGQAASGANVLTF. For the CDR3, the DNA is TGTGCCAGCAGCCAAGTTGCGGGACAGGCTGCCTCTGGGGCCAACGTCCTGACTTTC.

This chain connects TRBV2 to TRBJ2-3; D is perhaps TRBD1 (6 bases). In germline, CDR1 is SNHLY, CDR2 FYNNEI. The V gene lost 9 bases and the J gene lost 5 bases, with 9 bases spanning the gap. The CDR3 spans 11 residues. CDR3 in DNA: TGTGCCAGTCAGACAGGAGATACGCAGTATTTT. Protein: CASQTGDTQYF.

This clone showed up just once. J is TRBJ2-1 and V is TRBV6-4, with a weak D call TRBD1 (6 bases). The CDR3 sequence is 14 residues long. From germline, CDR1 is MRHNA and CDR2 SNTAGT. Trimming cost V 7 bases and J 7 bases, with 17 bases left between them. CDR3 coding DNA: TGTGCCAGCATCCAACAGGGAGACGAGAATGAGCAGTTCTTC. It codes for CASIQQGDENEQFF.

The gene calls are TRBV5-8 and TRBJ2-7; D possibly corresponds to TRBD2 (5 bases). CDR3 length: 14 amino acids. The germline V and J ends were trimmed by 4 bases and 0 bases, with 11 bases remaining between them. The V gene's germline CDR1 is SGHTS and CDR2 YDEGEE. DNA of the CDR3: TGTGCCAGCAGCCGCGAAGGACTCTCCTACGAGCAGTACGTC. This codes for CASSREGLSYEQYV.